One and the same sample provided the 17 T cell receptor beta chains below, sequenced in a study of T cell responses to AZD1222 COVID-19 vaccine (dated by TCRdb to the early 2020s). The sample's time point label is to be understood as: about 28 days (+/-7) after the second vaccine dose. The library came from the immunoSEQ multiplex PCR assay. Imported from immuneACCESS, the table was reduced by TCRdb to in-frame sequences with V and J called. These copies leave out some clones; in studies compared against another copy, an unresolved V gene accounts for under half, and the cause of the remainder is not known. The sample table shows over 15,000 clones, and about four fifths are seen once. The top ten constitute over 20% of the sample. This specimen was peripheral blood, taken 28 days after the second AZD1222 dose. These receptors were taken from an adult who received the AZD1222 COVID-19 vaccine.

The rearrangement links TRBV5-1 to TRBJ1-6; D call uncertain. Germline CDR1 reads SGHRS; CDR2 reads YFSETQ. Trimming left V 3 bases short and J 8 bases short, with 15 bases between. There are 15 residues in the CDR3. This CDR3 reads CASSSIGSGDSPLHF. In nucleotides, the CDR3 is TGCGCCAGCAGCTCAATAGGGTCAGGCGATTCACCCCTCCACTTT.

The CDR3 nucleotides are TGTGCCAGCAGCAGGACAGTTTCCTCTGGAAACACCATATATTTT. Protein product: CASSRTVSSGNTIYF. The chain links TRBV5-6 to TRBJ1-3; TRBD1 might be the D (6 bases). V shed 4 bases and J shed 0 bases, with 11 bases lying between them. CDR1 is SGHDT, CDR2 YYEEEE, per germline. The CDR3 spans 15 residues.

This chain uses TRBV30 with TRBJ2-7; D might be TRBD1 (5 bases). V was pared by 3 bases and J by 1 base, with 13 bases between. CDR3 length: 14 amino acids. CDR1 and CDR2 (germline): GTSNPN, SVGIG (reference sequence). DNA for the CDR3: TGTGCCTGGAGCATGGGGCAGGCATCCTACGAGCAGTACTTC. This sequence encodes CAWSMGQASYEQYF.

The chain combines TRBV4-3 with TRBJ1-1; no definite D call. The CDR3 sequence is 17 residues long. V was pared by 0 bases and J by 2 bases, with 16 bases between. Germline CDR1 is LGHNA and CDR2 is YSLEER. For the CDR3, the DNA is TGCGCCAGCAGCCAAGATCTGAGGGATAGAGGAAACACTGAAGCTTTCTTT. Its protein product is CASSQDLRDRGNTEAFF.

The chain is built from TRBV20-1 and TRBJ2-5, with D unclear. Looked up from germline, CDR1 is DFQATT and CDR2 is SNEGSKA (reference sequence). Trimming left V 3 bases short and J 1 base short, with 3 bases between. This CDR3 spans 11 amino acids. This CDR3 is CSASGQETQYF. The CDR3, as DNA: TGCAGTGCTAGCGGCCAAGAGACCCAGTACTTC.

V and J are TRBV2 and TRBJ1-1, with D possibly being TRBD1 (6 bases). V was cut by 6 bases and J by 6 bases, with 20 bases left in between. CDR1 is SNHLY and CDR2 is FYNNEI in the germline V gene. CDR3 length: 15 residues. CDR3: CASSADRTVKPEAFF. CDR3 in DNA: TGTGCCAGCAGCGCCGACAGGACAGTGAAGCCTGAAGCTTTCTTT.

This chain links TRBV6-4 with TRBJ2-1, with 12 bases identical to TRBD2. The CDR3 covers 16 residues. The V and J ends lost 3 bases and 8 bases, in that order; junction bases with no gene match: 8. Germline V CDR1 and CDR2: MRHNA, SNTAGT. The CDR3 DNA reads TGTGCCAGCAGTGATTGGCTAGCGGGGGGGCCGTATGAGCAGTTCTTC. This gives the protein CASSDWLAGGPYEQFF.

The genes are TRBV5-1 and TRBJ2-5, with 8 bases matching TRBD1. The ends lost 4 bases at V and 0 bases at J; junction bases unmatched: 8. The CDR3 runs to 16 residues. Germline-derived CDR1 and CDR2 are SGHRS and YFSETQ. This CDR3 is CASSGGTGGYQETQYF. DNA for the CDR3: TGCGCCAGCAGCGGGGGGACAGGAGGGTACCAAGAGACCCAGTACTTC.

The rearrangement links TRBV5-1 to TRBJ2-1, with 15 positions matching TRBD2. The CDR3 extends over 15 amino acids. Germline CDR1 reads SGHRS; CDR2 reads YFSETQ. V lost 5 bases to trimming and J lost 7 bases; unmatched junction nucleotides: 4. The CDR3 here is CASSSGTSGGNEQFF. As DNA, the CDR3 is TGCGCCAGCAGTTCTGGGACTAGCGGGGGGAATGAGCAGTTCTTC.

In DNA, the CDR3 is TGTGCCAGCCGGACACAGGGTTACTATGGCTACACCTTC. Protein sequence: CASRTQGYYGYTF. V usage is TRBV12-3 or TRBV12-4 and J usage is TRBJ1-2; D possibly corresponds to TRBD1 (6 bases). CDR3 length: 13 residues. V was trimmed by 8 bases and J by 3 bases, leaving 13 bases between them.

The chain has TRBV11-3 and TRBJ2-3; D ambiguous. V lost 5 bases, J lost 2 bases, and 17 bases lay in between. This CDR3 region has 16 residues. Germline-derived CDR1 and CDR2 are SGHNT and YENEEA. The CDR3 bases are TGTGCCAGCAGCCCGGTTAGCTTTCACCTCACAGATACGCAGTATTTT. Its translation is CASSPVSFHLTDTQYF.

The chain recombines TRBV10-3 with TRBJ1-1, with 9 bases identical to TRBD1. There are 13 residues in the CDR3. The junction had 4 bases not matched to a gene; V was cut back by 7 bases and J by 4 bases. The germline CDR1 and CDR2 sequences are ENHRY and SYGVKD. The CDR3 nucleotides read TGTGCCATCAACGACAGGGGGGGCACTGAAGCTTTCTTT. This translates into CAINDRGGTEAFF.

This clone has a handful of counts. This chain joins TRBV5-1 and TRBJ1-4; tentative D call: TRBD1 (6 bases). The V gene's germline CDR1 is SGHRS and CDR2 YFSETQ. The CDR3 covers 14 residues. V lost 0 bases, J lost 13 bases, and 16 bases lay in between. The CDR3 sequence is CASSLVAGEVGLFF. The CDR3 DNA is TGCGCCAGCAGCTTGGTTGCAGGGGAGGTTGGACTGTTTTTT.

The J gene is TRBJ1-5, the V gene TRBV2, with 9 nucleotides matching TRBD1. Germline V gene data show CDR1 as SNHLY and CDR2 as FYNNEI. The CDR3 contains 14 residues. The junction had 3 bases not matched to a gene; V was cut back by 2 bases and J by 7 bases. The CDR3 here is CASSETGGWQPQHF. The CDR3 region has the DNA TGTGCCAGCAGTGAAACAGGGGGCTGGCAGCCCCAGCATTTT.

This clone was detected only once. The chain carries TRBV7-2 and TRBJ1-1; TRBD1 is a possible D gene (6 bases). Germline values: CDR1 SGHTA, CDR2 FQGNSA. The CDR3 sequence is 15 residues long. Deletions cut 4 bases from V and 1 base from J, with 13 bases between. The CDR3 spells CASSYSWTENTEAFF. CDR3 coding DNA: TGTGCCAGCAGCTACTCCTGGACAGAGAACACTGAAGCTTTCTTT.

The chain employs TRBV4-2 and TRBJ2-1, with 10 bases that match TRBD2. Germline CDR1 LGHNA, CDR2 YNFKEQ. CDR3 length equals 19 residues. Losses at the gene ends were 0 bases for V and 4 bases for J; bases not matched to a gene: 12. CDR3 residues: CASSQDPGVAGGLYNEQFF. In nucleotides, the CDR3 is TGTGCCAGCAGCCAAGATCCGGGGGTAGCGGGAGGTCTATACAATGAGCAGTTCTTC.

The CDR3 here is CASRAGSQNGGYTF. The DNA for the CDR3 is TGCGCCAGCAGGGCCGGGAGCCAGAATGGCGGCTACACCTTC. This chain connects TRBV5-1 to TRBJ1-2; D uncertain. Deletions cut 5 bases from V and 8 bases from J, with 19 bases between. The CDR3 runs 14 residues. Germline loops: CDR1 SGHRS, CDR2 YFSETQ.